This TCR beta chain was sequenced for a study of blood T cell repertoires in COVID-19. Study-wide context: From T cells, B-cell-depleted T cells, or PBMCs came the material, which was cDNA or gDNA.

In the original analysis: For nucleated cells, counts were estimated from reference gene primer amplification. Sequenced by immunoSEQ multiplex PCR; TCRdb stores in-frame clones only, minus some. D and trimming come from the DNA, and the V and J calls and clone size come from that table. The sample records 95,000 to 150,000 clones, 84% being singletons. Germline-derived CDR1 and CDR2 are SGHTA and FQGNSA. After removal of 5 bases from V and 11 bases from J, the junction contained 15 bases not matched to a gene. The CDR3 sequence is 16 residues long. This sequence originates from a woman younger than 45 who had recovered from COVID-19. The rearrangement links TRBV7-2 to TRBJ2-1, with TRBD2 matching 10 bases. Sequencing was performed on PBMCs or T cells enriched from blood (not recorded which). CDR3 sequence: CASSPLQREGRSQQFF. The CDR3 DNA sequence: TGTGCCAGCAGCCCCCTTCAGCGGGAGGGCAGGTCGCAGCAGTTCTTC.